A single sample is the source of the 21 T cell receptor beta chains below, sequenced in a study of cytomegalovirus exposure and HLA in healthy donors. The PCR used 60 Vbeta and 13 Jbeta primers. The data were produced by immunoSEQ multiplex PCR, yet TCRdb's version contains in-frame clones alone and is incomplete. The sample has 90,000 to 100,000 clones; roughly 67% are singletons. Sequencing input: PBMCs. These receptors were taken from a boy between 5 and 17 years old in good health and CMV-seropositive.

This clone has only a few counts. The chain links TRBV12-5 to TRBJ1-1, with a tentative D call TRBD1 (6 bases). CDR1 and CDR2 from the germline V gene are LGHNT and FRNRAP. The CDR3 has 15 amino acids. Trimming pared 6 bases from V and 7 bases from J, leaving 21 bases between. The CDR3 spells CASGQQGRSTCEAFF. The CDR3 DNA reads as TGTGCTAGTGGACAACAGGGCCGCTCAACATGTGAAGCTTTCTTT.

V gene TRBV9 combines with J gene TRBJ1-4; 7 bases are shared with TRBD1. V lost 0 bases, J lost 11 bases, and 7 bases stayed unmatched. The V gene's germline CDR1 is SGDLS and CDR2 YYNGEE. This CDR3 is built from 14 residues. The CDR3 DNA reads TGTGCCAGCAGCGTAGGTCAGGGGGAAGAGAAACTGTTTTTT. Translation gives CASSVGQGEEKLFF.

This clone was detected only once. This chain connects TRBV25-1 to TRBJ1-1; possibly TRBD1 for D (5 bases). The length of the CDR3 is 12 residues. Per germline, CDR1 MGHDK and CDR2 SYGVNS. V dropped 2 bases and J dropped 6 bases, with 7 bases sitting between them. CDR3 nucleotides: TGTGCCAGCAGTGAACAGGGTTCTGAAGCTTTCTTT. Amino acid sequence: CASSEQGSEAFF. The full variable domain, in which reference TRBV25-1 and TRBJ1-1 provide the parts outside the CDR3, is EADIYQTPRYLVIGTGKKITLECSQTMGHDKMYWYQQDPGMELHLIHYSYGVNSTEKGDLSSESTVSRIRTEHFPLTLESARPSHTSQYLCASSEQGSEAFFGQGTRLTVV.

The table lists this clone with a few counts. The chain links TRBV2 to TRBJ1-6, with D unclear. CDR1 is SNHLY and CDR2 is FYNNEI in the germline V gene. The CDR3 runs 13 residues. V was trimmed by 7 bases and J by 13 bases, leaving 17 bases between them. The CDR3 sequence is CASTVGELRPLHF. The CDR3, as DNA: TGTGCCAGCACAGTTGGGGAGTTAAGGCCCCTCCACTTT.

This chain joins TRBV5-6 and TRBJ2-1, with unresolved D. CDR1 is SGHDT and CDR2 is YYEEEE in the germline V gene. Trimming removed 0 bases at V and 2 bases at J, with 9 bases between. The CDR3 is 15 residues long. CDR3 amino acids: CASSLGARTYNEQFF. In DNA, the CDR3 is TGTGCCAGCAGCTTGGGGGCCCGGACCTACAATGAGCAGTTCTTC.

The rearrangement uses TRBV19 and TRBJ1-6; a possible D gene is TRBD1 (5 bases). Germline CDR1 LNHDA, CDR2 SQIVND (reference sequence). Trimming left V 5 bases short and J 10 bases short, with 24 bases between. The CDR3 loop spans 17 amino acids. The CDR3 sequence: CASSPYHTGGGESPLHF. DNA for the CDR3: TGTGCCAGTAGTCCTTATCACACCGGCGGGGGGGAGTCACCCCTCCACTTT.

This chain connects TRBV9 to TRBJ2-1; 7 bases map to TRBD2. CDR1 and CDR2 (germline): SGDLS, YYNGEE. The CDR3 is made up of 15 amino acids. With V trimmed by 0 bases and J by 8 bases, 8 bases remained unmatched. The CDR3 loop is CASSVEGGRAHEQFF. CDR3 DNA: TGTGCCAGCAGCGTAGAAGGAGGGAGGGCCCATGAGCAGTTCTTC.

This chain connects TRBV29-1 to TRBJ2-7; D remains ambiguous. The CDR3 spans 17 residues. Trimming took off 0 bases at V and 3 bases at J, with 21 bases between the two ends. Germline lookup yields CDR1 SQVTM and CDR2 ANQGSEA. The chain's CDR3 is CSVEDFVAGSANYEQYF. CDR3 bases: TGCAGCGTTGAAGACTTCGTGGCCGGGTCCGCAAACTACGAGCAGTACTTC.

This clone has more than one count but fewer than ten. The chain is built from TRBV7-2 and TRBJ1-3, with D perhaps TRBD1 (6 bases). V dropped 4 bases and J dropped 4 bases, with 11 bases sitting between them. Germline CDR1 is SGHTA and CDR2 is FQGNSA. The CDR3 extends over 14 amino acids. The CDR3 protein is CASSSSGTGNTIYF. The CDR3 bases are TGTGCCAGCAGCTCCTCCGGGACAGGAAACACCATATATTTT.

This rearrangement joins TRBV7-9 to TRBJ2-5; D ambiguous. The J call is doubtful: the DNA matches TRBJ2-7 better. From germline, CDR1 is SEHNR and CDR2 FQNEAQ (reference sequence). This CDR3 is 11 amino acids long. The CDR3 DNA is TGTGCCAGCAGCCCGAGCTACGAGCAGTACTTC. The encoded protein is CASSPSYEQYF.

The rearrangement uses TRBV27 and TRBJ2-7, with TRBD1 matching 8 bases. Germline assignment: CDR1 MNHEY and CDR2 SMNVEV (reference sequence). V shed 3 bases and J 3 bases; nucleotides not matched to a gene: 13. The CDR3 spans 17 residues. The CDR3 coding sequence is TGTGCCAGCAGTTTCTCCATCCCCGACAGGGGAGTCTACGAGCAGTACTTC. Translation gives CASSFSIPDRGVYEQYF.

J is TRBJ2-7 and V is TRBV2, with 14 positions matching TRBD2. Germline V gene data show CDR1 as SNHLY and CDR2 as FYNNEI. J lost 6 bases, V lost 6 bases, and 4 bases had no gene match. This CDR3 has 14 residues. For the CDR3, the DNA is TGTGCCAGCAGAAAAGGACTAGCGGGAGGCGAGCAGTACTTC. It encodes CASRKGLAGGEQYF.

The CDR3 DNA is TGTGCCAGCAGCTTACATTCCGGGACAGGGTATGGTCAGCCCCAGCATTTT. It codes for CASSLHSGTGYGQPQHF. The rearrangement joins TRBV7-9 to TRBJ1-5; 9 bases map to TRBD1. Trimming took 2 bases from V and 6 from J; bases not matched to a gene: 11. Germline V gene data show CDR1 as SEHNR and CDR2 as FQNEAQ (reference sequence). CDR3 size: 17 residues.

The rearrangement links TRBV30 to TRBJ2-1; 9 positions match TRBD2. V was clipped by 5 bases and J by 5 bases; unmatched bases: 10. From germline, CDR1 is GTSNPN and CDR2 SVGIG (reference sequence). This CDR3 has 15 residues. The CDR3 DNA reads TGTGCCTGGGTTATTAGCGGGAGAGGCAACAATGAGCAGTTCTTC. Translating gives CAWVISGRGNNEQFF.

The chain carries TRBV5-4 and TRBJ2-1; tentative D call: TRBD2 (6 bases). Germline CDR1 SGHNT, CDR2 YYREEE (reference sequence). The CDR3 loop spans 14 amino acids. Trimming left V 3 bases short and J 12 bases short, with 19 bases between. CDR3 DNA: TGTGCCAGCAGCTCGTCTCGGGGTGGGGACTGGCAGTTCTTC. Protein: CASSSSRGGDWQFF.

DNA for the CDR3: TGTGCCAGCACCCGTGACAGGTCCAATCAGCCCCAGCATTTT. This encodes CASTRDRSNQPQHF. The chain uses TRBV6-1 and TRBJ1-5; TRBD1 might be the D (6 bases). The CDR3 contains 14 residues. V was clipped by 7 bases and J by 3 bases, with 13 bases between them. Germline V gene data show CDR1 as MNHNS and CDR2 as SASEGT.

This clone was seen more than once but under ten times. The chain joins TRBV29-1 to TRBJ1-3; no clear D gene. There are 13 residues in the CDR3. CDR1 SQVTM and CDR2 ANQGSEA come from the germline V gene. The ends were cut back, 7 bases at V and 1 base at J, with 11 bases in the middle. CDR3: CSATRESGNTIYF. CDR3 nucleotides: TGCAGCGCGACGCGGGAGTCTGGAAACACCATATATTTT.

The rearrangement joins TRBV5-4 to TRBJ1-4, with 10 nucleotides matching TRBD1. The CDR3 is made up of 15 amino acids. The germline CDR1 and CDR2 sequences are SGHNT and YYREEE (reference sequence). V shed 4 bases, J shed 6 bases, and the junction held 6 bases outside the gene matches. The CDR3 reads CASSRTGGEYEKLFF. As DNA, the CDR3 is TGTGCCAGCAGCCGGACAGGGGGGGAGTATGAAAAACTGTTTTTT.

The chain is built from TRBV10-2 and TRBJ1-1; 8 bases line up with TRBD1. Germline CDR1 is WSHSY and CDR2 is SAAADI. Trimming at V came to 6 bases and at J to 1 base, leaving 4 bases not matched to a gene. The CDR3 has 14 amino acids. The DNA of the CDR3 is TGCGCCAGCAGAAAGACAGGGGAGAACACTGAAGCTTTCTTT. It encodes CASRKTGENTEAFF.

The chain joins TRBV4-3 to TRBJ1-5; D is undetermined. Trimming shortened V by 0 bases and J by 0 bases, and 15 bases separated the two germline ends. Germline V gene sequence: CDR1 LGHNA, CDR2 YSLEER. This CDR3 has 18 residues. The CDR3 bases are TGCGCCAGCAGCCAAGATCTCGTCAGCGCCTATAGCAATCAGCCCCAGCATTTT. Amino acids: CASSQDLVSAYSNQPQHF.

V gene TRBV7-2 combines with J gene TRBJ2-3, with 10 positions matching TRBD1. The V gene end was trimmed by 5 bases and the J gene end by 3 bases; junction bases not matched to a gene: 11. The CDR3 sequence is 17 residues long. Germline CDR1 reads SGHTA; CDR2 reads FQGNSA. Here the CDR3 reads CASSRRRGTGATDTQYF. The CDR3, as DNA: TGTGCCAGCAGCCGGAGAAGAGGGACAGGGGCAACAGATACGCAGTATTTT.